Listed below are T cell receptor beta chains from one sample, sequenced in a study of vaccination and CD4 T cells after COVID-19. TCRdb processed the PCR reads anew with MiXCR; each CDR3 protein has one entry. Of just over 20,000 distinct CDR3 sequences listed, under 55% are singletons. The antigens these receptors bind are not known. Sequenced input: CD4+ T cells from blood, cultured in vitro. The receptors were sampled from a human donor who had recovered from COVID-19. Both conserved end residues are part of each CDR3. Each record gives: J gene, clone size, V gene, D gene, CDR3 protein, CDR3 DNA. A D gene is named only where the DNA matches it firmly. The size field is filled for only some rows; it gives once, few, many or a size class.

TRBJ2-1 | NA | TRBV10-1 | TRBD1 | CASSERRGQYNEQFF | TGCGCCAGCAGTGAACGCAGGGGGCAGTACAATGAGCAGTTCTTC
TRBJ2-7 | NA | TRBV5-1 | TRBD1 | CASSQTYRGREQYF | TGCGCCAGCAGCCAGACCTACAGGGGACGGGAGCAGTACTTC
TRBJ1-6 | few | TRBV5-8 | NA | CASSFDGGGVLHF | TGTGCCAGCAGCTTCGACGGAGGGGGAGTCCTCCACTTT
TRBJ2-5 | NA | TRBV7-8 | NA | CASSLATEQETQYF | TGTGCCAGCAGCTTAGCGACAGAACAAGAGACCCAGTACTTC
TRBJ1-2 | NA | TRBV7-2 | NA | CASSLDGYGYTF | TGTGCCAGCAGCTTAGACGGTTATGGCTACACCTTC
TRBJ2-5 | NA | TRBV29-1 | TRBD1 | CSVETGVETQYF | TGCAGCGTTGAGACAGGGGTTGAGACCCAGTACTTC
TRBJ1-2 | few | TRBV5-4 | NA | CASSFKGSGNYGYTF | TGTGCCAGCAGCTTTAAGGGTAGCGGTAACTATGGCTACACCTTC
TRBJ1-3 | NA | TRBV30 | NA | CAWRDSGNTIYF | TGTGCCTGGAGGGACTCTGGAAACACCATATATTTT
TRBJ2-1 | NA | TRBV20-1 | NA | CSARGSGVHNEQFF | TGCAGTGCTAGAGGTAGCGGTGTCCACAATGAGCAGTTCTTC
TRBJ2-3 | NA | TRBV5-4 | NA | CASSSPLDYTDTQYF | TGTGCCAGCAGCTCTCCCCTGGATTACACAGATACGCAGTATTTT
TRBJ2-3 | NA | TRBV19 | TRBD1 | CASSIGGQTFTDTQYF | TGTGCCAGTAGTATAGGGGGACAGACTTTCACAGATACGCAGTATTTT
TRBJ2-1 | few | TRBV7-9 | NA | CASSLEMAEQFF | TGTGCCAGCAGCTTAGAGATGGCTGAGCAGTTCTTC
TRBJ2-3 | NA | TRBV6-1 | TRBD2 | CASSEGTSGSASDTQYF | TGTGCCAGCAGTGAAGGGACTAGCGGGAGTGCGTCCGATACGCAGTATTTT
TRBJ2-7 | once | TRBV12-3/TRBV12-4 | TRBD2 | CASSPGTSGDRGEQYF | TGTGCCAGCAGTCCCGGGACTAGCGGGGACAGGGGGGAGCAGTACTTC
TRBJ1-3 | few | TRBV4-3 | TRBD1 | CASSQVLTGASSGNTIYF | TGCGCCAGCAGCCAAGTACTAACAGGGGCCAGCTCTGGAAACACCATATATTTT
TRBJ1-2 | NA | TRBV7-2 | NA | CASSASGRLNYGYTF | TGTGCCAGCAGCGCTTCGGGACGCTTAAACTATGGCTACACCTTC
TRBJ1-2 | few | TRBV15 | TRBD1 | CATSRDPKGQGGYTF | TGTGCCACCAGCAGAGATCCTAAGGGACAGGGGGGGTACACCTTC
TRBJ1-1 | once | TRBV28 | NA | CASSPSWGNTEAFF | TGTGCCAGCAGCCCGTCGTGGGGGAACACTGAAGCTTTCTTT
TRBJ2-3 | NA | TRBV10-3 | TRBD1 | CAISESTGGDTQYF | TGTGCCATCAGTGAGTCAACAGGGGGAGATACGCAGTATTTT
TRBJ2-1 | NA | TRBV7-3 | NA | CASSLAGMAYNEQFF | TGTGCCAGCAGCTTAGCAGGGATGGCCTACAATGAGCAGTTCTTC
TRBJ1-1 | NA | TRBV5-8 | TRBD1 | CASNRGLRTEAFF | TGTGCCAGCAACAGGGGGCTCCGCACTGAAGCTTTCTTT
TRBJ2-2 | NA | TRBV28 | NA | CATYDRSGNTGELFF | TGTGCCACCTACGATCGGAGCGGGAACACCGGGGAGCTGTTTTTT
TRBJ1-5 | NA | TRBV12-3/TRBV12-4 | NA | CASSWGRGNQPQHF | TGTGCCAGCAGTTGGGGGAGGGGGAATCAGCCCCAGCATTTT
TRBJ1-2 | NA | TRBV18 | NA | CASSPQGLNGYTF | TGTGCCAGCTCACCGCAGGGGCTGAATGGCTACACCTTC
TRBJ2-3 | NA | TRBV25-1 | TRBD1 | CASSGTGLDGDTQYF | TGTGCCAGCAGTGGGACAGGTCTAGATGGAGATACGCAGTATTTT
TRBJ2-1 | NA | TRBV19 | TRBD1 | CASSIGTGANNEQFF | TGTGCCAGTAGTATTGGGACAGGGGCAAACAATGAGCAGTTCTTC
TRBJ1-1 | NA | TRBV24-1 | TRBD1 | CATSDTGQGAEAFF | TGTGCCACCAGTGACACGGGACAGGGCGCTGAAGCTTTCTTT
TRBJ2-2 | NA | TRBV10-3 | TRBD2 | CASLTGTSIGAGELFF | TGTGCCTCCTTGACCGGGACTAGCATTGGTGCCGGGGAGCTGTTTTTT
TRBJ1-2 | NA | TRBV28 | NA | CASSQGVYGYTF | TGTGCCAGCAGTCAAGGCGTCTATGGCTACACCTTC
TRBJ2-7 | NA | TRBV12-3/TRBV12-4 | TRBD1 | CASSRDSYEQYF | TGTGCCAGCAGCCGGGACAGCTACGAGCAGTACTTC
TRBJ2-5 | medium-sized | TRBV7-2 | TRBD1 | CASSLTGGQETQYF | TGTGCCAGCAGCTTGACAGGGGGCCAAGAGACCCAGTACTTC
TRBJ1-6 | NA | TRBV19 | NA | CASSISVSNSPLHF | TGTGCCAGTAGTATTAGCGTCAGTAATTCACCCCTCCACTTT
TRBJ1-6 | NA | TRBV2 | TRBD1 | CASGSDRASPLHF | TGTGCCAGCGGGTCAGACAGGGCGTCACCCCTCCACTTT
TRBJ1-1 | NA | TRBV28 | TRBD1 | CASSPGGRSEAFF | TGTGCCAGCAGCCCAGGGGGGCGGTCTGAAGCTTTCTTT
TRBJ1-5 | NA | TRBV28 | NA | CASSFARGGNQPQHF | TGTGCCAGCAGTTTTGCCAGGGGAGGCAATCAGCCCCAGCATTTT
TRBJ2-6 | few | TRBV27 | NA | CASGPEEGVGANVLTF | TGTGCCAGCGGACCAGAGGAGGGGGTAGGGGCCAACGTCCTGACTTTC
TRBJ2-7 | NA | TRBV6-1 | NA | CASSGQGGGPYEQYF | TGTGCCAGCAGTGGCCAGGGGGGGGGACCCTACGAGCAGTACTTC
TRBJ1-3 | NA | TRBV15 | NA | CATSRVSLGSLTGNTIYF | TGTGCCACCAGCAGAGTTTCCTTAGGGTCCTTGACTGGAAACACCATATATTTT
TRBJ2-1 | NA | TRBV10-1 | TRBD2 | CASSAASGRSYNEQFF | TGCGCCAGCAGTGCGGCTAGCGGTCGCTCCTACAATGAGCAGTTCTTC
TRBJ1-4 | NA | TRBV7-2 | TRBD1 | CASSLGRGRSNGEKLFF | TGTGCCAGCAGCTTAGGAAGGGGGCGATCCAACGGTGAAAAACTGTTTTTT
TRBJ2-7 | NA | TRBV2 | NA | CASRSGTISYEQYF | TGTGCCAGCAGATCCGGGACAATCTCCTACGAGCAGTACTTC
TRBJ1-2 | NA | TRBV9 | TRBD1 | CASSGQGATGYTF | TGTGCCAGCAGCGGACAGGGGGCGACGGGCTACACCTTC
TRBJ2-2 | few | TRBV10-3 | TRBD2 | CATGGGTGELFF | TGTGCCACCGGGGGGGGCACCGGGGAGCTGTTTTTT
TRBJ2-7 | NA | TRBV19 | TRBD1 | CASGDSSYEQYF | TGTGCCAGTGGGGACAGTTCCTACGAGCAGTACTTC
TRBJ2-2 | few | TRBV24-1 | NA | CATSDSTGLSGELFF | TGTGCCACCAGTGATAGTACAGGGTTGTCCGGGGAGCTGTTTTTT
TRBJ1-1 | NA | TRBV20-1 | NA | CSARVMNTEAFF | TGCAGTGCTAGAGTTATGAACACTGAAGCTTTCTTT
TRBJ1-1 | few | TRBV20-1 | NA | CSAGPLNTEAFF | TGCAGTGCTGGCCCCTTGAACACTGAAGCTTTCTTT